This entry lists 18 T cell receptor beta chains sequenced from one sample in a study of T cell changes during pregnancy in multiple sclerosis. Profiling relied on immunoSEQ multiplex PCR, and the TCRdb table lists in-frame clones only, not all of them. The sample lists about 40,000 clones; approximately 89% were seen once. The sample here was peripheral blood, taken in the first trimester of pregnancy. Receptors originate from a female donor in good health, enrolled as a control in a pregnancy study.

The chain links TRBV2 to TRBJ2-7, with TRBD1 matching 7 bases. The CDR3 loop spans 14 amino acids. CDR1 is SNHLY, CDR2 FYNNEI, per germline. Trimming cost V 6 bases and J 3 bases; bases outside gene matches: 8. The CDR3 sequence is CASRVDRPIYEQYF. In nucleotides, the CDR3 is TGTGCCAGCAGGGTGGACAGGCCTATCTACGAGCAGTACTTC.

The gene calls are TRBV5-1 and TRBJ2-5, with 7 bases matching TRBD1. There are 13 residues in the CDR3. The junction had 1 base not matched to a gene; V was cut back by 4 bases and J by 1 base. Germline loops: CDR1 SGHRS, CDR2 YFSETQ. Written as DNA, the CDR3 is TGCGCCAGCAGCAGGGACAGCCAAGAGACCCAGTACTTC. It is translated as CASSRDSQETQYF.

This clone was found once. In DNA form, the CDR3 reads TGTGCCAGCAGCACTCATTTAAGCGGGGGCGGGGGGAATGAGCAGTTCTTC. Protein product: CASSTHLSGGGGNEQFF. This rearrangement joins TRBV9 to TRBJ2-1, with TRBD2 identical over 8 bases. J lost 7 bases, V lost 4 bases, and 16 bases had no gene match. This CDR3 has 17 amino acids. Germline V gene lookup returns CDR1 SGDLS and CDR2 YYNGEE.

This clone appeared a single time. The chain's CDR3 is CASSADRATNEKLFF. CDR3 coding DNA: TGTGCCAGCAGCGCCGACAGAGCAACTAATGAAAAACTGTTTTTT. This sequence joins TRBV6-5 and TRBJ1-4; D is perhaps TRBD1 (5 bases). The CDR3 covers 15 residues. V lost 6 bases to trimming and J lost 0 bases, with 11 bases between them. Germline CDR1 and CDR2: MNHEY and SVGAGI.

This chain links TRBV2 with TRBJ2-5, with a possible D match to TRBD1 (5 bases). Germline-derived CDR1 and CDR2 are SNHLY and FYNNEI. V was shortened by 7 bases and J by 4 bases, with 13 bases between the two germline ends. The CDR3 runs to 13 residues. The CDR3 spells CASTDRRGETQYF. The CDR3 nucleotides are TGTGCCAGCACCGATCGAAGGGGAGAGACCCAGTACTTC. Variable domain in full (rest from reference TRBV2 and TRBJ2-5): EPEVTQTPSHQVTQMGQEVILRCVPISNHLYFYWYRQILGQKVEFLVSFYNNEISEKSEIFDDQFSVERPDGSNFTLKIRSTKLEDSAMYFCASTDRRGETQYFGPGTRLLVL.

This clone came up once. This chain links TRBV7-9 with TRBJ2-1, with 13 bases matching TRBD2. CDR3 length: 16 amino acids. Germline-derived CDR1 and CDR2 are SEHNR and FQNEAQ (reference sequence). V was clipped by 7 bases and J by 1 base; unmatched bases: 4. The CDR3 coding sequence is TGTGCCAGCAAAGGACTAGCGGGGGAATCCTACAATGAGCAGTTCTTC. Its translation: CASKGLAGESYNEQFF.

J is TRBJ1-6 and V is TRBV7-7; D possibly corresponds to TRBD1 (5 bases). The V gene's germline CDR1 is SSHAT and CDR2 FNYEAQ (reference sequence). CDR3 size: 13 residues. V gave up 1 base and J gave up 7 bases, with 5 bases separating them. CDR3 coding DNA: TGTGCCAGCAGCTTAGAGGGGAATTCACCCCTCCACTTT. This encodes CASSLEGNSPLHF.

The chain has TRBV27 and TRBJ2-1; D ambiguous. CDR1 and CDR2 (germline): MNHEY, SMNVEV (reference sequence). This CDR3 has 13 residues. Between the trimmed V and J ends, which lost 4 bases and 9 bases, there was a span of 13 bases. The CDR3 region is CASSSELISEQFF. The CDR3, as DNA: TGTGCCAGCAGTTCGGAACTAATCTCTGAGCAGTTCTTC.

The chain couples TRBV5-4 to TRBJ2-3; the D gene is possibly TRBD2 (5 bases). The CDR3 contains 14 residues. The germline V gene encodes CDR1 SGHNT and CDR2 YYREEE (reference sequence). Trimming stripped 5 bases from V and 2 bases from J, with 12 bases between. The CDR3 is CASRTGFDTDTQYF. CDR3 sequence (DNA): TGTGCCAGCAGAACGGGGTTCGACACAGATACGCAGTATTTT.

The chain carries TRBV28 and TRBJ1-6, with D hard to call. V shed 5 bases and J shed 7 bases, with 18 bases lying between them. This CDR3 is built from 16 residues. Germline CDR1 and CDR2: MDHEN and SYDVKM. The CDR3 loop is CASSRPSGTGNSPLHF. The DNA for the CDR3 is TGTGCCAGCAGTCGACCCAGCGGAACGGGGAATTCACCCCTCCACTTT.

This chain's CDR3 is CASSLDTNEQFF. The CDR3 bases are TGCGCCAGCAGCCTCGACACCAATGAGCAGTTCTTC. The chain joins TRBV5-1 to TRBJ2-1, with D hard to call. The CDR3 is made up of 12 amino acids. V gave up 4 bases and J gave up 6 bases, with 8 bases separating them. Germline-derived CDR1 and CDR2 are SGHRS and YFSETQ. Using reference TRBV5-1 and TRBJ2-1 for the parts outside the CDR3, the full variable domain is KAGVTQTPRYLIKTRGQQVTLSCSPISGHRSVSWYQQTPGQGLQFLFEYFSETQRNKGNFPGRFSGRQFSNSRSEMNVSTLELGDSALYLCASSLDTNEQFFGPGTRLTVL.

This sequence joins TRBV2 and TRBJ2-4; tentative D call: TRBD1 (5 bases). The CDR3 totals 13 residues. Germline lookup yields CDR1 SNHLY and CDR2 FYNNEI. Trimming removed 7 bases at V and 5 bases at J, with 12 bases between. CDR3 sequence: CASTWTSENIQYF. The CDR3 region has the DNA TGTGCCAGCACCTGGACATCGGAAAACATTCAGTACTTC.

This chain links TRBV11-2 with TRBJ1-1, with no clear D. From germline, CDR1 is SGHAT and CDR2 FQNNGV. The CDR3 length is 14 residues. V was cut by 5 bases and J by 6 bases, with 16 bases left in between. This CDR3 is CASSRAAGRAEAFF. CDR3 DNA sequence: TGTGCCAGCAGCCGAGCGGCGGGGAGGGCTGAAGCTTTCTTT.

There are a few counts of this clone. V and J are TRBV7-7 and TRBJ1-1; D perhaps matches TRBD1 (5 bases). The CDR3 runs 16 residues. Germline CDR1 is SSHAT and CDR2 is FNYEAQ (reference sequence). The CDR3 coding sequence is TGTGCTAGTACTCCAGGCCCTTGGACAAGGGGCACTGAAGCTTTCTTT. Translated, it gives CASTPGPWTRGTEAFF. Filled out from reference TRBV7-7 and TRBJ1-1, the complete variable domain reads GAGVSQSPRYKVTKRGQDVTLRCDPISSHATLYWYQQALGQGPEFLTYFNYEAQPDKSGLPSDRFSAERPEGSISTLTIQRTEQRDSAMYRCASTPGPWTRGTEAFFGQGTRLTVV.

V usage is TRBV5-1 and J usage is TRBJ2-3; 7 positions agree with TRBD2. Germline-derived CDR1 and CDR2 are SGHRS and YFSETQ. The V gene end was trimmed by 3 bases and the J gene end by 4 bases; junction bases not matched to a gene: 8. The CDR3 sequence is 15 residues long. The CDR3 loop is CASSWGGRGSDTQYF. In DNA, the CDR3 is TGCGCCAGCAGCTGGGGGGGTCGGGGTTCAGATACGCAGTATTTT.

This clone appeared a single time. J is TRBJ2-5 and V is TRBV30; 8 nucleotides match TRBD2. The length of the CDR3 is 16 residues. V lost 4 bases and J lost 3; bases outside the gene matches: 13. The germline gives CDR1 GTSNPN, CDR2 SVGIG (reference sequence). CDR3 residues: CAWTSGREGGEETQYF. CDR3 DNA: TGTGCCTGGACTTCGGGTCGGGAGGGGGGGGAAGAGACCCAGTACTTC.

The rearrangement links TRBV4-3 to TRBJ2-3, with TRBD1 as a possible D gene (7 bases). The CDR3 is 16 residues long. V was cut by 0 bases and J by 3 bases, with 13 bases left in between. Germline V CDR1 and CDR2: LGHNA, YSLEER. The CDR3 sequence: CASSQDSTGRTDTQYF. The CDR3 DNA sequence: TGCGCCAGCAGCCAAGACTCGACAGGGAGGACAGATACGCAGTATTTT.

The chain combines TRBV7-2 with TRBJ2-7; 8 bases are shared with TRBD1. The ends lost 1 base at V and 3 bases at J; junction bases unmatched: 5. This CDR3 contains 15 residues. Germline loops: CDR1 SGHTA, CDR2 FQGNSA. The CDR3 nucleotides read TGTGCCAGCAGCTTAGTAGTGACAGGGGTCTACGAGCAGTACTTC. Translating gives CASSLVVTGVYEQYF.